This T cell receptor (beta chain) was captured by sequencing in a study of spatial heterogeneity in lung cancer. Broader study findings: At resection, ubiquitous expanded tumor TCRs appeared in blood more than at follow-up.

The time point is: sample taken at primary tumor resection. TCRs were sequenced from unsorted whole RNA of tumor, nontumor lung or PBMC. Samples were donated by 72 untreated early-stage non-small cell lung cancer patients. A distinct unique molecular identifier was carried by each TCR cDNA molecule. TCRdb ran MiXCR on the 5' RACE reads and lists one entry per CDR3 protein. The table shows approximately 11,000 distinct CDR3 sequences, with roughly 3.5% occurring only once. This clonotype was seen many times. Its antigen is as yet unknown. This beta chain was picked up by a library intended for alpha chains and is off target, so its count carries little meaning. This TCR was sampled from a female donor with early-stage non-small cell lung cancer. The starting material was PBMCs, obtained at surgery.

The CDR3 reads CASSPAGGLNQPQHF. DNA of the CDR3: TGTGCCAGCTCACCGGCTGGGGGCCTCAATCAGCCCCAGCATTTT. The J gene is TRBJ1-5, the V gene TRBV18, with a weak D call TRBD1 (6 bases). V shed 3 bases and J shed 3 bases, with 12 bases lying between them. Germline V gene lookup returns CDR1 KGHSH and CDR2 LQKENI. The CDR3 contains 15 residues.